The 13 T cell receptor beta chains below all came from one sample that was sequenced in a study of regulatory T cells in long-lasting Graves disease. Arm-PCR with iRepertoire HTBI primers amplified the CDR3 regions for these TCR beta libraries. MiXCR, applied by TCRdb to the multiplex PCR reads, yields one record per CDR3 protein. The data hold about 620,000 distinct CDR3 sequences, with approximately 15% observed a single time. Regarding time point: newly diagnosed GD, antithyroid drugs for less than 3 months. Isolated PBMC RNA provided the starting material for the TCR library. This sample also belongs to another study, concerning T cells in Graves' hyperthyroidism and ophthalmopathy.

This material consisted of peripheral blood mononuclear cells (PBMCs), taken at new diagnosis, from a patient treated with antithyroid drugs. The receptors originated from a woman aged 25-40 years with Graves disease.

This clonotype was detected many times. J is TRBJ2-7 and V is TRBV2, with D unclear. Trimming pared 6 bases from V and 4 bases from J, leaving 7 bases between. The CDR3 sequence is 11 residues long. Germline lookup yields CDR1 SNHLY and CDR2 FYNNEI. The CDR3 sequence is CASSDWYEQYF. Written as DNA, the CDR3 is TGTGCCAGCAGCGATTGGTACGAGCAGTACTTC.

This clonotype has ten or more counts. The chain recombines TRBV27 with TRBJ2-2; the match to TRBD2 covers 9 bases. The length of the CDR3 is 17 residues. Germline assignment: CDR1 MNHEY and CDR2 SMNVEV (reference sequence). Trimming cost V 2 bases and J 7 bases; bases outside gene matches: 11. The CDR3 coding sequence is TGTGCCAGCAGTTTAAACTCGGCGGGAGGGCCCCTCGGGGAGCTGTTTTTT. Protein: CASSLNSAGGPLGELFF.

Ten or more counts support this clonotype. The chain recombines TRBV2 with TRBJ2-1; TRBD1 agrees at 9 bases. Germline CDR1 SNHLY, CDR2 FYNNEI. After removal of 2 bases from V and 3 bases from J, the junction contained 2 bases not matched to a gene. The CDR3 is 15 amino acids. CDR3 in DNA: TGTGCCAGCAGTGAAAACAGGGGGCTCTACAATGAGCAGTTCTTC. Its translation is CASSENRGLYNEQFF.

The chain carries TRBV20-1 and TRBJ1-3; TRBD1 is a possible D gene (6 bases). This CDR3 is built from 12 residues. V lost 0 bases, J lost 12 bases, and 12 bases lay in between. Germline V gene data show CDR1 as DFQATT and CDR2 as SNEGSKA (reference sequence). CDR3 amino acids: CSARDDRDNIYF. Written as DNA, the CDR3 is TGCAGTGCTAGAGACGATCGGGACAACATATATTTT.

Ten or more counts support this clonotype. This rearrangement joins TRBV12-3 or TRBV12-4 to TRBJ1-5; no clear D gene. The V gene lost 3 bases and the J gene lost 3 bases, with 6 bases spanning the gap. This CDR3 has 13 amino acids. The CDR3 nucleotides read TGTGCCAGCAGTTTGCACCCCAATCAGCCCCAGCATTTT. Protein product: CASSLHPNQPQHF.

This clonotype was counted a few times. V usage is TRBV20-1 and J usage is TRBJ2-3; 8 bases are a match to TRBD2. V was pared by 3 bases and J by 2 bases, with 7 bases of the junction left unmatched. This CDR3 is built from 15 residues. Germline loops: CDR1 DFQATT, CDR2 SNEGSKA (reference sequence). The CDR3 is CSASYAGGLTDTQYF. As DNA, the CDR3 is TGCAGTGCTAGCTACGCGGGAGGACTCACAGATACGCAGTATTTT.

The rearrangement links TRBV12-3 or TRBV12-4 to TRBJ1-2; perhaps TRBD1 as D (5 bases). V lost 7 bases, J lost 8 bases, and 14 bases lay in between. This CDR3 spans 12 amino acids. The CDR3 DNA reads TGTGCCAGCACCCGGGGCCCCGGGGGCTACACCTTC. Translated, it gives CASTRGPGGYTF.

In this sample, this clonotype turned up a few times. The V call is TRBV4-1, the J call TRBJ1-5, with D hard to call. The germline V gene has CDR1 MGHRA and CDR2 YSYEKL. The CDR3 consists of 13 residues. V was pared by 2 bases and J by 5 bases, with 7 bases between. CDR3 loop: CASSQRLDQPQHF. The DNA of the CDR3 is TGCGCCAGCAGCCAACGCCTGGATCAGCCCCAGCATTTT.

The rearrangement uses TRBV19 and TRBJ2-7; weak D call: TRBD2 (6 bases). Between the trimmed V and J ends, which lost 5 bases and 3 bases, there was a span of 14 bases. The CDR3 spans 14 residues. CDR1 LNHDA and CDR2 SQIVND come from the germline V gene (reference sequence). Here the CDR3 reads CASSREGLNYEQYF. For the CDR3, the DNA is TGTGCCAGTAGTCGAGAGGGACTGAACTACGAGCAGTACTTC.

The V call is TRBV5-6, the J call TRBJ2-3; tentatively, D is TRBD1 (5 bases). This CDR3 contains 15 residues. Germline CDR1 reads SGHDT; CDR2 reads YYEEEE. Trimming cost V 2 bases and J 5 bases, with 15 bases left between them. The CDR3 sequence is CASSFRVIWRDTQYF. The CDR3 DNA reads as TGTGCCAGCAGCTTCAGGGTCATCTGGAGAGATACGCAGTATTTT. Variable domain in full (rest from reference TRBV5-6 and TRBJ2-3): DAGVTQSPTHLIKTRGQQVTLRCSPKSGHDTVSWYQQALGQGPQFIFQYYEEEERQRGNFPDRFSGHQFPNYSSELNVNALLLGDSALYLCASSFRVIWRDTQYFGPGTRLTVL.

This clonotype was picked up many times. The CDR3, as DNA: TGTGCCAGCACCCAGGGACTAGCGGAGCCGGGGGGGGAGACCCAGTACTTC. It codes for CASTQGLAEPGGETQYF. This chain links TRBV28 with TRBJ2-5; 11 bases are shared with TRBD2. The CDR3 consists of 17 residues. V was pared by 7 bases and J by 5 bases, with 15 bases of the junction left unmatched. Germline assignment: CDR1 MDHEN and CDR2 SYDVKM.

This clonotype was found a few times. The chain links TRBV19 to TRBJ1-5, with D perhaps TRBD1 (6 bases). V was pared by 7 bases and J by 4 bases, with 14 bases between. The CDR3 is 14 amino acids. Germline lookup yields CDR1 LNHDA and CDR2 SQIVND (reference sequence). The CDR3 nucleotides read TGTGCCAGTAATCAGGGGTTCGGGAATCAGCCCCAGCATTTT. It yields the protein CASNQGFGNQPQHF.

The chain is built from TRBV20-1 and TRBJ2-7, with TRBD2 identical over 12 bases. With 3 bases clipped from V and 4 bases from J, the junction kept 4 bases outside the gene matches. This CDR3 comprises 14 residues. Germline V gene sequence: CDR1 DFQATT, CDR2 SNEGSKA (reference sequence). The CDR3 reads CSASRLAGGYEQYF. Here the CDR3 DNA reads TGCAGTGCTAGCCGGCTAGCGGGAGGGTACGAGCAGTACTTC.